The clone carrying this T cell receptor beta chain was picked up a small number of times. The CDR3 runs to 14 residues. J lost 1 base, V lost 5 bases, and 5 bases had no gene match. Looked up from germline, CDR1 is SEHNR and CDR2 is FQNEAQ (reference sequence). This entry is derived from a study of blood T cell repertoires in COVID-19. The assay was immunoSEQ multiplex PCR, and TCRdb's table has in-frame clones only and misses some. The top ten hold roughly 5% of the sample, which has over 200,000 clones, approximately 79% seen once. This receptor was identified in a human donor in a cohort sampled during active COVID-19. The chain is built from TRBV7-9 and TRBJ2-7; 7 bases map to TRBD2. Material: peripheral blood. CDR3 protein: CASSRAGSSYEQYF. The CDR3 DNA sequence: TGTGCCAGCAGCCGAGCGGGGTCGTCCTACGAGCAGTACTTC.